What follows are 31 T cell receptor beta chains derived from one specimen sequenced in a study of T cells after yellow fever vaccination. TCRdb ran MiXCR on the 5' RACE reads and lists one entry per CDR3 protein. The sample shows about 75,000 distinct CDR3 sequences, more than 5.5% of them seen only once. Sample: CD8+ T cells sorted from PBMCs, taken around 10 days after the first yellow fever vaccination. The receptors were sampled from a man younger than 35 who received the YFV17D yellow fever vaccine.

This clonotype showed up many times. The CDR3 DNA reads TGTGCCAGCAGCACCTCCCAGGGGAGTGAGCAGTTCTTC. It specifies CASSTSQGSEQFF. V usage is TRBV7-6 and J usage is TRBJ2-1; D perhaps matches TRBD1 (6 bases). Trimming removed 5 bases at V and 9 bases at J, with 14 bases between. The CDR3 loop spans 13 amino acids. CDR1 SGHVS and CDR2 FNYEAQ come from the germline V gene.

This clonotype was counted at least ten times. This chain links TRBV7-3 with TRBJ1-1; a weak D match, TRBD1 (5 bases). This CDR3 is 13 amino acids long. The germline gives CDR1 SGHTA, CDR2 FQGTGA. V gave up 3 bases and J gave up 4 bases, with 9 bases separating them. The chain's CDR3 is CASSLGVGTEAFF. CDR3 bases: TGTGCCAGCAGCTTGGGGGTCGGCACTGAAGCTTTCTTT.

Of note for this clonotype: Just one base apart from a much larger clone, this may be a read error. J is TRBJ2-5 and V is TRBV6-2 or TRBV6-3; D might be TRBD2 (6 bases). Deletions cut 8 bases from V and 5 bases from J, with 18 bases between. Germline lookup yields CDR1 MNHEY and CDR2 SVGEGT. This CDR3 has 14 residues. CDR3 region: CASGRGGNLETQYF. CDR3 bases: TGTGCCAGCGGCCGTGGCGGGAATTTGGAGACCCAGTACTTC.

This clonotype was detected ten times or more. V gene TRBV6-5 combines with J gene TRBJ1-1, with D unclear. This CDR3 comprises 14 residues. Per germline, CDR1 MNHEY and CDR2 SVGAGI. V gave up 0 bases and J gave up 3 bases, with 8 bases separating them. The CDR3 nucleotides read TGTGCCAGCAGTTACTCTACGCTACACACTGAAGCTTTCTTT. This gives the protein CASSYSTLHTEAFF.

Only a few counts were recorded for this clonotype. The chain couples TRBV7-9 to TRBJ1-2, with TRBD1 identical over 10 bases. CDR1 and CDR2 from the germline V gene are SEHNR and FQNEAQ (reference sequence). The V and J ends lost 5 bases and 7 bases, in that order; junction bases with no gene match: 7. The length of the CDR3 is 14 residues. CDR3: CASSHGDRGPGYTF. CDR3 nucleotide sequence: TGTGCCAGCAGCCACGGTGACAGGGGGCCTGGCTACACCTTC.

This clonotype was recorded a few times. The chain recombines TRBV18 with TRBJ2-1; D assignment may be TRBD1 or TRBD2 (6 bases each). V was shortened by 3 bases and J by 0 bases, with 12 bases between the two germline ends. The CDR3 contains 16 residues. Germline lookup yields CDR1 KGHSH and CDR2 LQKENI. In DNA, the CDR3 is TGTGCCAGCTCACCGGGGGGCCGAGTCTCCTACAATGAGCAGTTCTTC. This gives the protein CASSPGGRVSYNEQFF.

This clonotype was counted many times. The CDR3: CASSSRQGQEPLLGDEQFF. The CDR3 region has the DNA TGTGCCAGCAGCTCCAGACAGGGGCAGGAGCCCCTTCTTGGTGATGAGCAGTTCTTC. The rearrangement links TRBV7-6 to TRBJ2-1, with 8 bases aligning to TRBD1. This CDR3 has 19 amino acids. Germline trimming cut 4 bases from V and 8 bases from J; bases unmatched to any gene: 22. CDR1 is SGHVS and CDR2 is FNYEAQ in the germline V gene.

This clonotype was seen repeatedly, ten times or more. V usage is TRBV6-2 or TRBV6-3 and J usage is TRBJ2-1; D not certain. This CDR3 region has 14 residues. Deletions cut 0 bases from V and 4 bases from J, with 7 bases between. CDR1 MNHEY and CDR2 SVGEGT come from the germline V gene. CDR3 region: CASSYSPRYNEQFF. The CDR3 coding sequence is TGTGCCAGCAGTTACTCGCCCAGGTACAATGAGCAGTTCTTC.

This clonotype has just a few counts. CDR3 amino acids: CASSPTSGVGEQYF. In DNA, the CDR3 is TGTGCCAGCAGCCCGACTAGCGGGGTTGGCGAGCAGTACTTC. The chain links TRBV14 to TRBJ2-7, with 11 bases identical to TRBD2. Germline loops: CDR1 SGHDN, CDR2 FVKESK. The CDR3 is 14 amino acids. The V gene end was trimmed by 4 bases and the J gene end by 6 bases; junction bases not matched to a gene: 5.

The chain recombines TRBV7-9 with TRBJ2-1; D is uncertain. Germline CDR1 is SEHNR and CDR2 is FQNEAQ (reference sequence). V lost 2 bases, J lost 4 bases, and 6 bases lay in between. The CDR3 covers 13 residues. As DNA, the CDR3 is TGTGCCAGCAGCTTAATTGAGTACAATGAGCAGTTCTTC. Translation: CASSLIEYNEQFF.

This clonotype was seen only a few times. This rearrangement joins TRBV14 to TRBJ2-2; D uncertain. The V end was cut by 7 bases, the J end by 6 bases, with 9 bases between. The length of the CDR3 is 12 residues. CDR1 SGHDN and CDR2 FVKESK come from the germline V gene. CDR3 in DNA: TGTGCCAGCAAGAGCCCCCCCGGGGAGCTGTTTTTT. Protein: CASKSPPGELFF. Using reference TRBV14 and TRBJ2-2 for the parts outside the CDR3, the full variable domain is EAGVTQFPSHSVIEKGQTVTLRCDPISGHDNLYWYRRVMGKEIKFLLHFVKESKQDESGMPNNRFLAERTGGTYSTLKVQPAELEDSGVYFCASKSPPGELFFGEGSRLTVL.

This clonotype occurred many times. The CDR3 reads CASSLKWTGTGTNEQFF. In DNA, the CDR3 is TGTGCCAGCAGTTTGAAATGGACCGGGACAGGTACCAATGAGCAGTTCTTC. The chain employs TRBV27 and TRBJ2-1, with TRBD1 identical over 8 bases. Per germline, CDR1 MNHEY and CDR2 SMNVEV (reference sequence). Unmatched junction bases numbered 13, after V lost 3 bases and J lost 6 bases. The CDR3 runs to 17 residues.

Ten or more counts support this clonotype. The chain recombines TRBV7-2 with TRBJ2-7; D remains unclear. CDR1 and CDR2 from the germline V gene are SGHTA and FQGNSA. The CDR3 is 13 amino acids. V shed 5 bases and J shed 2 bases, with 10 bases lying between them. CDR3: CASSVGFPYEQYF. CDR3 nucleotide sequence: TGTGCCAGCAGCGTCGGGTTCCCCTACGAGCAGTACTTC.

This clonotype was observed at least ten times. Here the CDR3 reads CASSQWGAGEKLFF. The CDR3 DNA follows: TGCGCCAGCAGCCAATGGGGGGCAGGGGAAAAACTGTTTTTT. V is TRBV4-3 and J is TRBJ1-4; possibly TRBD1 for D (6 bases). Trimming pared 2 bases from V and 8 bases from J, leaving 12 bases between. The germline CDR1 and CDR2 sequences are LGHNA and YSLEER. The CDR3 contains 14 residues.

This clonotype was recorded many times. The rearrangement joins TRBV27 to TRBJ2-1; no definite D call. There are 13 residues in the CDR3. CDR1 and CDR2 (germline): MNHEY, SMNVEV (reference sequence). The V end was cut by 1 base, the J end by 0 bases, with 1 base between. In DNA, the CDR3 is TGTGCCAGCAGTTTATTCTCCTACAATGAGCAGTTCTTC. Translated, it gives CASSLFSYNEQFF.

The table lists this clonotype with many counts. CDR3 in DNA: TGTGCCAGCAGCGTCGGACGGAGCTATGGCTACACCTTC. Its translation: CASSVGRSYGYTF. V and J are TRBV12-3 or TRBV12-4 and TRBJ1-2; D unclear. This CDR3 is 13 amino acids long. The V end lost 6 bases, the J end lost 4 bases, and 12 bases lay between the germline ends.

This clonotype was observed many times. The chain uses TRBV12-5 and TRBJ1-2; D is perhaps TRBD1 (6 bases). The V gene's germline CDR1 is LGHNT and CDR2 FRNRAP. Between the trimmed V and J ends, which lost 2 bases and 1 base, there was a span of 11 bases. The CDR3 totals 15 residues. CDR3 in amino acids: CASGLFAGDNYGYTF. In DNA form, the CDR3 reads TGTGCTAGTGGTTTGTTTGCAGGGGATAACTATGGCTACACCTTC.

This clonotype was found a few times. This sequence joins TRBV30 and TRBJ2-4, with 11 positions matching TRBD1. CDR3 length: 18 residues. In germline, CDR1 is GTSNPN, CDR2 SVGIG (reference sequence). The junction had 17 bases not matched to a gene; V was cut back by 5 bases and J by 5 bases. The CDR3 sequence is CAWGDRGIRGYSENIQYF. The CDR3 DNA follows: TGTGCCTGGGGGGACAGGGGGATTCGGGGCTATAGCGAAAACATTCAGTACTTC.

The chain employs TRBV12-3 or TRBV12-4 and TRBJ1-1; tentative D call: TRBD1 (5 bases). V lost 3 bases to trimming and J lost 6 bases, with 11 bases between them. The CDR3 covers 13 residues. In DNA form, the CDR3 reads TGTGCCAGCAGTTTCGGGGGACTCGCTGAAGCTTTCTTT. Its protein product is CASSFGGLAEAFF.

The sample holds many counts of this clonotype. The rearrangement links TRBV5-1 to TRBJ2-7; 9 positions agree with TRBD2. Germline V gives CDR1 SGHRS, CDR2 YFSETQ. The trim removed 2 bases at V and 2 bases at J, leaving 2 bases unmatched. The CDR3 runs to 14 residues. The CDR3 sequence: CASSLAGGPYEQYF. CDR3 DNA: TGCGCCAGCAGCTTAGCGGGGGGACCCTACGAGCAGTACTTC.

This clonotype has a count of ten or more. V gene TRBV29-1 combines with J gene TRBJ2-1, with 7 bases lining up with TRBD2. Germline lookup yields CDR1 SQVTM and CDR2 ANQGSEA. The CDR3 contains 14 residues. With V trimmed by 2 bases and J by 2 bases, 3 bases remained unmatched. Here the CDR3 DNA reads TGCAGCGTTGAAACCGGGGGGACCTACAATGAGCAGTTCTTC. It encodes CSVETGGTYNEQFF.

The J gene is TRBJ1-2, the V gene TRBV6-5, with a possible D match to TRBD1 (6 bases). CDR3 length: 12 residues. CDR1 and CDR2 (germline): MNHEY, SVGAGI. Deletions cut 7 bases from V and 7 bases from J, with 13 bases between. The CDR3 nucleotides are TGTGCCAGCACCCAACAGGGTTTTGGCTACACCTTC. Translation gives CASTQQGFGYTF.

This chain uses TRBV7-9 with TRBJ2-7; TRBD1 or TRBD2 may be the D gene (7 bases each). V was cut by 5 bases and J by 3 bases, with 20 bases left in between. Germline V gene sequence: CDR1 SEHNR, CDR2 FQNEAQ (reference sequence). The CDR3 is 16 residues long. CDR3 nucleotide sequence: TGTGCCAGCAGCCCCCCGGCGGGGGACAGTCGCTACGAGCAGTACGTC. Translation: CASSPPAGDSRYEQYV.

This clonotype was counted at least ten times. This chain joins TRBV4-1 and TRBJ2-4, with D perhaps matching TRBD2 (6 bases). Germline lookup yields CDR1 MGHRA and CDR2 YSYEKL. The V end lost 8 bases, the J end lost 5 bases, and 16 bases lay between the germline ends. CDR3 length equals 14 residues. CDR3 sequence reads: CASGLTSTENIQYF. CDR3 in DNA: TGCGCCAGCGGACTAACGTCCACGGAAAACATTCAGTACTTC.

This clonotype was seen ten or more times. V gene TRBV6-2 or TRBV6-3 combines with J gene TRBJ2-5; D is undetermined. Trimming took off 2 bases at V and 2 bases at J, with 3 bases between the two ends. The CDR3 contains 12 residues. CDR1 MNHEY and CDR2 SVGEGT come from the germline V gene. The CDR3 reads CASSYPQETQYF. CDR3 bases: TGTGCCAGCAGTTACCCTCAAGAGACCCAGTACTTC.

This clonotype was observed at least ten times. V is TRBV10-3 and J is TRBJ2-7; D is unresolved. V was cut by 4 bases and J by 3 bases, with 4 bases left in between. The CDR3 runs to 11 residues. The germline V gene encodes CDR1 ENHRY and CDR2 SYGVKD. The CDR3 protein is CAISVGYEQYF. CDR3 nucleotides: TGTGCCATCAGTGTCGGCTACGAGCAGTACTTC.

The rearrangement uses TRBV19 and TRBJ1-1; D uncertain. The V end lost 3 bases, the J end lost 7 bases, and 21 bases lay between the germline ends. Germline V gives CDR1 LNHDA, CDR2 SQIVND (reference sequence). CDR3 length: 16 residues. The CDR3 nucleotides are TGTGCCAGTAGTATTTGGAGGATCAAAGGAAAGTTTGAAGCTTTCTTT. Translated, it gives CASSIWRIKGKFEAFF.

This chain uses TRBV21-1 with TRBJ2-7. TRBV21-1 is marked as a pseudogene. This CDR3 spans 15 amino acids. DNA for the CDR3: TGTGCCAGCAGCTCAGCTCTCGGGGATTCCTACGAGCAGTACGTC. This translates into CASSSALGDSYEQYV.

In regard to this clonotype: A clone one base away is much larger, so this may be a read error. The gene calls are TRBV24-1 and TRBJ2-1; 14 bases line up with TRBD2. This CDR3 has 17 amino acids. Germline V gene data show CDR1 as KGHDR and CDR2 as SFDVKD. The CDR3 reads CVTSDSGLAGGNNEQFF. Written as DNA, the CDR3 is TGTGTCACCAGTGACTCCGGACTAGCGGGGGGAAACAATGAGCAGTTCTTC.

Ten or more counts support this clonotype. This chain uses TRBV5-5 with TRBJ1-1, with D perhaps TRBD1 (5 bases). With 2 bases removed from V and 1 base from J, the gap between germline ends came to 9 bases. Germline CDR1 reads SGHKS; CDR2 reads YYEKEE (reference sequence). This CDR3 comprises 14 residues. CDR3 sequence (DNA): TGTGCCAGCAGCTTCAGGGCCAAGAACACTGAAGCTTTCTTT. Translation gives CASSFRAKNTEAFF.

This clonotype has ten or more counts. The genes are TRBV4-3 and TRBJ2-2; D may be TRBD2 (6 bases). Per the germline V gene, CDR1 is LGHNA and CDR2 is YSLEER. The V end was cut by 1 base, the J end by 0 bases, with 18 bases between. CDR3 length: 19 residues. CDR3 sequence: CASSQGGRDSFANTGELFF. CDR3 DNA sequence: TGCGCCAGCAGCCAAGGAGGCCGGGACTCGTTCGCGAACACCGGGGAGCTGTTTTTT.